The TCR beta chain under discussion was sequenced for a study of T cells in Graves' hyperthyroidism and ophthalmopathy. The study, taken as a whole, reports: Among thyroid clonotypes expanded above 0.001, most also appeared in blood.

Trimming at V came to 3 bases and at J to 2 bases, leaving 7 bases not matched to a gene. Germline V gene data show CDR1 as GTSNPN and CDR2 as SVGIG (reference sequence). This CDR3 is built from 15 residues. Amplification of TCR beta CDR3 regions was performed using RNA transcripts as template. The HTBI primer set drove a first-round RT-PCR of the TCR CDR3. TCRdb recomputed calls from the multiplex PCR reads with MiXCR, one row per CDR3 protein. Here the sample spans more than 450,000 distinct CDR3 sequences, just under 20% being singletons. This clonotype was observed a few times. The antigen is unknown.

Sequenced sample: blood. This chain joins TRBV30 and TRBJ2-1; 7 nucleotides align to TRBD1. The receptor's source is a man aged 35-49 years with Graves' ophthalmopathy. CDR3 coding DNA: TGTGCCTGGAGCCAGACCGGGACAGCCTACAATGAGCAGTTCTTC. This gives the protein CAWSQTGTAYNEQFF.